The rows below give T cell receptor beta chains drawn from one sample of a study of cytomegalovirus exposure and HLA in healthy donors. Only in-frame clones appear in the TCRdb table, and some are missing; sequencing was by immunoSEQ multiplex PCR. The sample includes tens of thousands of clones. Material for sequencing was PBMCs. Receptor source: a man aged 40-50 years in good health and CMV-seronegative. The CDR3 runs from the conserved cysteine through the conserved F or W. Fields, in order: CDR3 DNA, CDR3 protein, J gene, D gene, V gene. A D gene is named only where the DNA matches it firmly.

TGTGCCAGAAGCTTTTATGCGACAGATACGCAGTATTTT	CARSFYATDTQYF	TRBJ2-3	-	TRBV5-3
TGTGCCTGGAGTTGGCGGCGGAAAGAGACCCAGTACTTC	CAWSWRRKETQYF	TRBJ2-5	-	TRBV30
TGTGCCAGTAGTACAGGACAGGGCTACGAGCAGTACTTC	CASSTGQGYEQYF	TRBJ2-7	TRBD1	TRBV19
TGTGCCAGCAGCCGCCTCCCGGACACCGACTACGAGCAGTACTTC	CASSRLPDTDYEQYF	TRBJ2-7	-	TRBV11-1
TGTGCCAGCAGTCCCGGAGGATATAGCACTGAAGCTTTCTTT	CASSPGGYSTEAFF	TRBJ1-1	-	TRBV27
TGTGCCAGTAGTACCCCCGACGGGGTCTCCGAGCAGTACTTC	CASSTPDGVSEQYF	TRBJ2-7	-	TRBV19
TGTGCCAGCAGCGTAACGACTAGCGGGGGCCATCGCGATACGCAGTATTTT	CASSVTTSGGHRDTQYF	TRBJ2-3	TRBD2	TRBV9
TGCGCCAGCAGCTTTACTTCGGGGGGGTCAGATACGCAGTATTTT	CASSFTSGGSDTQYF	TRBJ2-3	TRBD2	TRBV5-1
TGCAGCGTTGATAGAGGGGGTTCAAACGGGGAGCTGTTTTTT	CSVDRGGSNGELFF	TRBJ2-2	-	TRBV29-1
TGTGCCAGCAGCTCCTGGACAGGGTCTAGCAATCAGCCCCAGCATTTT	CASSSWTGSSNQPQHF	TRBJ1-5	TRBD1	TRBV7-9
TGCGCCAGCAGCCAAGTCGCCGGGAGGGAGAATAGCAATCAGCCCCAGCATTTT	CASSQVAGRENSNQPQHF	TRBJ1-5	-	TRBV4-1
TGTGCCAGTAGTATCCAGGACAGCTTTAATTCACCCCTCCACTTT	CASSIQDSFNSPLHF	TRBJ1-6	-	TRBV19
TGCGCCAGCAGCCAAGATTTGTGGGGCGCGGAAGACACTGAAGCTTTCTTT	CASSQDLWGAEDTEAFF	TRBJ1-1	-	TRBV4-1
TGCGCCAGCAGCCAAGAAACTAGCGGGGGGGCCGGGGATACGCAGTATTTT	CASSQETSGGAGDTQYF	TRBJ2-3	TRBD2	TRBV4-1
TGTGCCAGCAGCCCCGGGACAGGGGGCTTGACGGGACGTGGTGAGCAGTTCTTC	CASSPGTGGLTGRGEQFF	TRBJ2-1	TRBD1	TRBV27
TGTGCCAGCAGCTGGACCGGGGGAGAGACCCAGTACTTC	CASSWTGGETQYF	TRBJ2-5	-	TRBV7-8
TGTGCCATCACCAAACAGGTGGTGGACACTGAAGCTTTCTTT	CAITKQVVDTEAFF	TRBJ1-1	-	TRBV10-3
TGTGCCAGCAGCGACCCTGGACAGCCACCCTACGAGCAGTACTTC	CASSDPGQPPYEQYF	TRBJ2-7	-	TRBV5-4
TGTGCCAGCAGGTCCGGACTGGGCTCGGGCACTGAAGCTTTCTTT	CASRSGLGSGTEAFF	TRBJ1-1	-	TRBV7-9
TGCGCCAGCAGCCAAGTGCAGGGGACTGAAGCTTTCTTT	CASSQVQGTEAFF	TRBJ1-1	-	TRBV4-1
TGTGCCAGCAGCTTTACAGGGTCTGGAAACACCATATATTTT	CASSFTGSGNTIYF	TRBJ1-3	-	TRBV6-5
TGTGCCAGCAGTTACTCGATTGCGGGGGCACGTTCCGAGCAGTACTTC	CASSYSIAGARSEQYF	TRBJ2-7	-	TRBV6-6
TGTGCCAGCAGTGGCATATTCGGTGAAAAACTGTTTTTT	CASSGIFGEKLFF	TRBJ1-4	-	TRBV2
TGTGCCAGCAGTGGACAGGGGGCGAGCGGGGAGCTGTTTTTT	CASSGQGASGELFF	TRBJ2-2	TRBD1	TRBV2
TGCGCCAGCAGCCTCAGGACAGGGCGCTCTTCAACTAATGAAAAACTGTTTTTT	CASSLRTGRSSTNEKLFF	TRBJ1-4	TRBD1	TRBV4-1
TGTGCCAGCAGCCGTAGCGGACTAGCGGGGGGGGATGCCTACAATGAGCAGTTCTTC	CASSRSGLAGGDAYNEQFF	TRBJ2-1	TRBD2	TRBV11-3
TGCGCCAGCAGCTTGGCGCCAGGGGCGAACACTGAAGCTTTCTTT	CASSLAPGANTEAFF	TRBJ1-1	-	TRBV5-1
TGTGCCAGCAGCCTAGTCAGACTCTACGAGCAGTACTTC	CASSLVRLYEQYF	TRBJ2-7	-	TRBV2
TGTGCCAGCAGCGGGGACATCCGGGACACTGAAGCTTTCTTT	CASSGDIRDTEAFF	TRBJ1-1	-	TRBV9
TGTGCCAGCAACCCTTGGCAGGTAATGAACACTGAAGCTTTCTTT	CASNPWQVMNTEAFF	TRBJ1-1	-	TRBV6-1
TGTGCCAGCAGAGAAAACAGCAGGGTTGGAGAGACCCAGTACTTC	CASRENSRVGETQYF	TRBJ2-5	-	TRBV2
TGTGCCAGCAGCTTAGGGGACACCGAACAGCAGTTCTTC	CASSLGDTEQQFF	TRBJ2-1	-	TRBV7-6
TGTGCCAGTCAGGGACTCATGAACACTGAAGCTTTCTTT	CASQGLMNTEAFF	TRBJ1-1	-	TRBV19
TGTGCCAGCAGCTTAGAAGGCGGGGAGCAGCCCCAGCATTTT	CASSLEGGEQPQHF	TRBJ1-5	-	TRBV11-2
TGTGCCAGCAGTTTGGTGACTAGCGGTTTCACAGATACGCAGTATTTT	CASSLVTSGFTDTQYF	TRBJ2-3	TRBD2	TRBV28
TGTGCCAGCAGCCCGACAGAAGAGACCCAGTACTTC	CASSPTEETQYF	TRBJ2-5	-	TRBV9
TGCGCCAGCAGCTTGGACAGGACCTATGGCTACTCCTTC	CASSLDRTYGYSF	TRBJ1-2	-	TRBV5-1
TGTGCCATCAGTGGACAGGGGATCGTAAATGAGCAGTTCTTC	CAISGQGIVNEQFF	TRBJ2-1	TRBD1	TRBV10-3
TGTGCCAGCAGCCCGGGAGGTTCTCGACAGCCCCAGCATTTT	CASSPGGSRQPQHF	TRBJ1-5	-	TRBV5-5
TGTGCCAGCAAGACCCTAAGCAACAGAATCACTGAAGCTTTCTTT	CASKTLSNRITEAFF	TRBJ1-1	-	TRBV28
TGTGCCAGCAGCCACAAGCCGGGACTTTACGAGGACTACACCTTC	CASSHKPGLYEDYTF	TRBJ1-2	-	TRBV7-9
TGTGCCAGCAGCTTAGGGGGGAGCGAAGATACGCAGTATTTT	CASSLGGSEDTQYF	TRBJ2-3	-	TRBV13
TGCGCCAGCAGCTTGGACGGGGACTCCTATAACTATGGCTACACCTTC	CASSLDGDSYNYGYTF	TRBJ1-2	-	TRBV5-1
TGTGCCAGCTCACCTAGACAGGAGACTGAAGCTTTCTTT	CASSPRQETEAFF	TRBJ1-1	-	TRBV18
TGTGCCAGCAGCTGGACAGAGAACACTGAAGCTTTCTTT	CASSWTENTEAFF	TRBJ1-1	-	TRBV5-8
TGTGCCTGGAGTGTGGGGGGTTTCCACGAGCAGTACTTC	CAWSVGGFHEQYF	TRBJ2-7	-	TRBV30
TGTGCCAGCAGCCCAGGGGCTAGCGGGGCCTATGAGCAGTTCTTC	CASSPGASGAYEQFF	TRBJ2-1	TRBD2	TRBV11-3
TGTGCCAGCAGTTACTCAACAGGAGAGCAGTACTTC	CASSYSTGEQYF	TRBJ2-7	-	TRBV6-5
TGTGCCATCAGTGAGGAGGGGGATTCACCCCTCCACTTT	CAISEEGDSPLHF	TRBJ1-6	-	TRBV10-3
TGTGCCAGCAGTCCGGGTCCCTATAATTCACCCCTCCACTTT	CASSPGPYNSPLHF	TRBJ1-6	-	TRBV6-5
TGCGCCAGCAGCCAAGATCTAGCGGGCGCCTACGAGCAGTACTTC	CASSQDLAGAYEQYF	TRBJ2-7	TRBD2	TRBV4-1
TGTGCCAGCAGCCCGGGACAGGGGAACACTGAAGCTTTCTTT	CASSPGQGNTEAFF	TRBJ1-1	TRBD1	TRBV5-6
TGTGCCAGCTGGAGGACAGGGGGCCAGCCCCAGCATTTT	CASWRTGGQPQHF	TRBJ1-5	TRBD1	TRBV6-1
TGTGCCAGCAGCCTGGCGGGGCAGGCCAGCCACTTT	CASSLAGQASHF	TRBJ1-6	-	TRBV28
TGTGCCAGCAGTCCCGACTTGGATGGTGAGCAGTTCTTC	CASSPDLDGEQFF	TRBJ2-1	-	TRBV28